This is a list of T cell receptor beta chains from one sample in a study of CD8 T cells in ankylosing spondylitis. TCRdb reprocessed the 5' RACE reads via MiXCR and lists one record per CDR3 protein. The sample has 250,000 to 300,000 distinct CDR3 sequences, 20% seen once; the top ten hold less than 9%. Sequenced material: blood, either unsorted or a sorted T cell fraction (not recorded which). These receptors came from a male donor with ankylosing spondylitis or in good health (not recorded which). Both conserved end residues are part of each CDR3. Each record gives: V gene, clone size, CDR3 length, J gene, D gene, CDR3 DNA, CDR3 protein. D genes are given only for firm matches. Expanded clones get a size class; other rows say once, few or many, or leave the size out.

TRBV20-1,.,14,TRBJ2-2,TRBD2,TGCAGTGCTAGAGATGGTGGGGGGGCCGGGGAGCTGTTTTTT,CSARDGGGAGELFF
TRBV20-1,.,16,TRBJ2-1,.,TGCAGTGCTAGTACCACTAAGCGGAGCTCCTACAATGAGCAGTTCTTC,CSASTTKRSSYNEQFF
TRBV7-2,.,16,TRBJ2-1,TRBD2,TGTGCCAGCAGCTTTGGGGGACTAGCGGGGCTCAATGAGCAGTTCTTC,CASSFGGLAGLNEQFF
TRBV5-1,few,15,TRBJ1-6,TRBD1,TGCGCCAGCAGCTCGTTGACAGGGGGGAATTCACCCCTCCACTTT,CASSSLTGGNSPLHF
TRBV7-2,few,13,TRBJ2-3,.,TGTGCCAGCAGCACCTCAGTAGCAGATACGCAGTATTTT,CASSTSVADTQYF
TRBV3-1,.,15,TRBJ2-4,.,TGTGCCAGCAGCCCCGGGACCCTAGCCAAAAACATTCAGTACTTC,CASSPGTLAKNIQYF
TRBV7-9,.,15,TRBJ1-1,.,TGTGCCAGCAGCCTGGGGTCCAGCCTGAACACTGAAGCTTTCTTT,CASSLGSSLNTEAFF
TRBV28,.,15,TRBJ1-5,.,TGTGCCAGCAGTTTGTTCGGGGTAGGCAATCAGCCCCAGCATTTT,CASSLFGVGNQPQHF
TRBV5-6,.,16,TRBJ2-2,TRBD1,TGTGCCAGCAGACCCGACAGGGGAGGTTTAACCGGGGAGCTGTTTTTT,CASRPDRGGLTGELFF
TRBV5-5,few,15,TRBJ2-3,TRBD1,TGTGCCAGCAGCTCAACAGGGGGCGATACAGATACGCAGTATTTT,CASSSTGGDTDTQYF
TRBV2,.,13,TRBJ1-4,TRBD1,TGTGCCAGCAGGGGACAGGTCGTGGAAAAACTGTTTTTT,CASRGQVVEKLFF
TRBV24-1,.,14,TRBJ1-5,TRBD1,TGTGCCACCAGTGATCCGACAGGGACCCAGCCCCAGCATTTT,CATSDPTGTQPQHF
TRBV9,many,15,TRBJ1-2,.,TGTGCCAGCAGCGTAGGCGAGACAGGAAAATATGGCTACACCTTC,CASSVGETGKYGYTF
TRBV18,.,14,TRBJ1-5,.,TGTGCCAGCTCAACCGGGACACTCGATCAGCCCCAGCATTTT,CASSTGTLDQPQHF
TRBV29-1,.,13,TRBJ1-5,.,TGCAGCCACGGATCGGGGCTCGGTCAGCCCCAGCATTTT,CSHGSGLGQPQHF
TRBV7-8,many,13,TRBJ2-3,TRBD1,TGTGCCAGCAGGGGACAGGGCACAGATACGCAGTATTTT,CASRGQGTDTQYF
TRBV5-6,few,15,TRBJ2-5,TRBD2,TGTGCCAGCAGCCCCTCTAGCGGGGGCTGGGAGACCCAGTACTTC,CASSPSSGGWETQYF
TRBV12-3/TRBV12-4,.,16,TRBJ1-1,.,TGTGCCAGCAGTCCCTCCCTTGGGCAGGGAGGCACTGAAGCTTTCTTT,CASSPSLGQGGTEAFF
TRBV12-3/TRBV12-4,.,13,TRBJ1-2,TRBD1,TGTGCCAGCAATCAGGGGGGCGGGGATGACTACACCTTC,CASNQGGGDDYTF
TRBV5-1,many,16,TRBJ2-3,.,TGCGCCAGCAGCTTTTCCGGGGCCCCTAGCACAGATACGCAGTATTTT,CASSFSGAPSTDTQYF
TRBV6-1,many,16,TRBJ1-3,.,TGTGCCAGCAGTCCAGAGCGGATGTTGCTGGGGAACACCATATATTTT,CASSPERMLLGNTIYF
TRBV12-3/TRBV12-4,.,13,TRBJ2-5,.,TGTGCCAGCAGAAGGGTTAGACAAGAGACCCAGTACTTC,CASRRVRQETQYF
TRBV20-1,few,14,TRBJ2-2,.,TGCAGCCTCTCACGGGCCACGAACACCGGGGAGCTGTTTTTT,CSLSRATNTGELFF
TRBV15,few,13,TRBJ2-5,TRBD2,TGTGCCACCAGCGTCGGGGGGAAAGAGACCCAGTACTTC,CATSVGGKETQYF
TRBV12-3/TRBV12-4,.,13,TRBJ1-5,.,TGTGCCACCGATTCGGGGGGCAGTCAGCCCCAGCATTTT,CATDSGGSQPQHF
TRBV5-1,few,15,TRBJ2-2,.,TGCGCCAGCAGCTTGAGACGGGGAGACACCGGGGAGCTGTTTTTT,CASSLRRGDTGELFF
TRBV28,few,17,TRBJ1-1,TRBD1,TGTGCCAGCAGTCCAAACCTTGGGACAGGGAGGAACACTGAAGCTTTCTTT,CASSPNLGTGRNTEAFF
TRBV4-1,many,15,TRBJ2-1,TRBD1,TGCGCCAGCAGCCAAGAGGGACAGGGGTCAAGTGAGCAGTTCTTC,CASSQEGQGSSEQFF
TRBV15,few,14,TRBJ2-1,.,TGTGCCACCAGCAGAGATCAGTGGTACAATGAGCAGTTCTTC,CATSRDQWYNEQFF